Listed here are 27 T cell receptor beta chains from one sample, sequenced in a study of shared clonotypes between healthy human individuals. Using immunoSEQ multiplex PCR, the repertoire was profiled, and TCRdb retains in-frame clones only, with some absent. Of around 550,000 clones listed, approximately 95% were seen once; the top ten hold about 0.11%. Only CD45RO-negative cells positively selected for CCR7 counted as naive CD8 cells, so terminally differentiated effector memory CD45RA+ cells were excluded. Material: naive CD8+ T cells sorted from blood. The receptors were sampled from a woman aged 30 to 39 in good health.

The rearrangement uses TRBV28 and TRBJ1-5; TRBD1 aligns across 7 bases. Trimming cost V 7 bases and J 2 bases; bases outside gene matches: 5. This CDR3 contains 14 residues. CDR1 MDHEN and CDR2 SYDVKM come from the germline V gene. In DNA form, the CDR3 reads TGTGCCAGCAATACAGGGGTCGGCAATCAGCCCCAGCATTTT. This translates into CASNTGVGNQPQHF.

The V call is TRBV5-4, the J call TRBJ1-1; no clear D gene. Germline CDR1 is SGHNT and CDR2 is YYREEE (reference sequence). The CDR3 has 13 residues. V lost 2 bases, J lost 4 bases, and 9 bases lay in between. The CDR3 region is CASSFSGGTEAFF. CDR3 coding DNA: TGTGCCAGCAGCTTCTCGGGCGGCACTGAAGCTTTCTTT. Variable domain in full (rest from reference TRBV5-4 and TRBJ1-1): ETGVTQSPTHLIKTRGQQVTLRCSSQSGHNTVSWYQQALGQGPQFIFQYYREEENGRGNFPPRFSGLQFPNYSSELNVNALELDDSALYLCASSFSGGTEAFFGQGTRLTVV.

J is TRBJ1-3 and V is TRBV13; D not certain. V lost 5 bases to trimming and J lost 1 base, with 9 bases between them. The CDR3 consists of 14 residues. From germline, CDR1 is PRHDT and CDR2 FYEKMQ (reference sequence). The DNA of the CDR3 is TGTGCCAGCAGCATCGGACTGTCTGGAAACACCATATATTTT. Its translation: CASSIGLSGNTIYF.

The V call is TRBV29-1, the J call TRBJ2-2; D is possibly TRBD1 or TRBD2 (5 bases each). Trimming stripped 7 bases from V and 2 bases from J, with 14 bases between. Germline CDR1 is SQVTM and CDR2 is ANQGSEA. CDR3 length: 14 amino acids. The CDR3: CSGATGDNTGELFF. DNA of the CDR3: TGCAGCGGCGCAACCGGGGACAACACCGGGGAGCTGTTTTTT.

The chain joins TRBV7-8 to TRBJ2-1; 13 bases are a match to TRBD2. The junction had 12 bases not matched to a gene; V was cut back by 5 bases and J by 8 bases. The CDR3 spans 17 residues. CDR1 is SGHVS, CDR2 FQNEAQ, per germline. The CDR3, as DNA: TGTGCCAGCAGCACGTCCGCCCGGACTAGCGGGAGCGATGAGCAGTTCTTC. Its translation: CASSTSARTSGSDEQFF. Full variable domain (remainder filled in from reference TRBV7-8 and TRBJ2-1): GAGVSQSPRYKVAKRGQDVALRCDPISGHVSLFWYQQALGQGPEFLTYFQNEAQLDKSGLPSDRFFAERPEGSVSTLKIQRTQQEDSAVYLCASSTSARTSGSDEQFFGPGTRLTVL.

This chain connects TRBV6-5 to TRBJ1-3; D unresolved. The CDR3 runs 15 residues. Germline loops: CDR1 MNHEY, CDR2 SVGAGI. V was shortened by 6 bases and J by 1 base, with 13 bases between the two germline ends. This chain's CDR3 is CASSPQAVSGNTIYF. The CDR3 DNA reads TGTGCCAGCAGCCCCCAAGCGGTATCTGGAAACACCATATATTTT.

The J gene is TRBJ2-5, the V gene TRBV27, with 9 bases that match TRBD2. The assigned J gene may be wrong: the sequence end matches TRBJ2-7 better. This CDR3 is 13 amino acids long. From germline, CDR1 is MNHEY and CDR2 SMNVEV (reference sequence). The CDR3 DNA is TGTGCCAGCAGTAGCGGGAGGCACTACGAGCAGTACTTC. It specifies CASSSGRHYEQYF.

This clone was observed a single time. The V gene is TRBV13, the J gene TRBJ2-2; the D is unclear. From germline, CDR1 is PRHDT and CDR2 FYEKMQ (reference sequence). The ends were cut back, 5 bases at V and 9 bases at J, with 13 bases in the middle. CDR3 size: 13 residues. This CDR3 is CASSPQDKRELFF. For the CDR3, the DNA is TGTGCCAGCAGCCCCCAGGATAAGAGGGAGCTGTTTTTT. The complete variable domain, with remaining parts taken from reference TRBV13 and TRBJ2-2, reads AAGVIQSPRHLIKEKRETATLKCYPIPRHDTVYWYQQGPGQDPQFLISFYEKMQSDKGSIPDRFSAQQFSDYHSELNMSSLELGDSALYFCASSPQDKRELFFGEGSRLTVL.

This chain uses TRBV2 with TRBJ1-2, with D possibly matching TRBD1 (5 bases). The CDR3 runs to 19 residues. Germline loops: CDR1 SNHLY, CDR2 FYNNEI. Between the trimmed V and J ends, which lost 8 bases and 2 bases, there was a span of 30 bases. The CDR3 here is CASSGTEALKYQANYGYTF. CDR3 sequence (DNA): TGTGCCAGCTCCGGGACGGAAGCCCTTAAGTACCAAGCAAACTATGGCTACACCTTC.

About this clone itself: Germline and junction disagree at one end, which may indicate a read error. The DNA of the CDR3 is TGTGCCAGCAGTTTAGTTATAGAAGCGGGACTAGCTTTCCCCTACGAGCAGTACTTC. Its translation is CASSLVIEAGLAFPYEQYF. The chain couples TRBV7-9 to TRBJ2-7; 9 bases align to TRBD2. This CDR3 spans 19 amino acids. The germline V gene encodes CDR1 SEHNR and CDR2 FQNEAQ (reference sequence).

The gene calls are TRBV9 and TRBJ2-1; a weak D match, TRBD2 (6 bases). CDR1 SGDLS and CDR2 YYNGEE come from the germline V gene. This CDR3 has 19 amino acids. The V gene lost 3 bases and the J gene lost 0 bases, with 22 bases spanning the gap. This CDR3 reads CASSGRVESGGASYNEQFF. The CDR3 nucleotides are TGTGCCAGCAGCGGTAGGGTAGAGAGCGGAGGGGCCTCCTACAATGAGCAGTTCTTC.

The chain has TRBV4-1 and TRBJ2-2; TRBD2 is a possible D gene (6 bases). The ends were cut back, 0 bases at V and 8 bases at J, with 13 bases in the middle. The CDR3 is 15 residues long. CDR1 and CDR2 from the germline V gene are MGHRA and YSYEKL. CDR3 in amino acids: CASSQDGGITGELFF. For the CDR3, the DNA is TGCGCCAGCAGCCAAGACGGCGGGATTACGGGGGAGCTGTTTTTT.

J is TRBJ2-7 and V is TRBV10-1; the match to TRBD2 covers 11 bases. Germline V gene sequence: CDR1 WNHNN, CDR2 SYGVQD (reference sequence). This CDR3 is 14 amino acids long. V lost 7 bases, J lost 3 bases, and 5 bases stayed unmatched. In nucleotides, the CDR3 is TGCGCCAGCACCAATACTAGCGGGAGCTACGAGCAGTACTTC. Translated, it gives CASTNTSGSYEQYF.

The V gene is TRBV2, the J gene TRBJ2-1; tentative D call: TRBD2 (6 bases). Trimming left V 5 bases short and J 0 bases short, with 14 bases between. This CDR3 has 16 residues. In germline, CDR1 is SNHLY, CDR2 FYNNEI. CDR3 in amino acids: CASSSLDGSSYNEQFF. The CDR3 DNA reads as TGTGCCAGCAGTTCACTAGACGGGAGCTCCTACAATGAGCAGTTCTTC.

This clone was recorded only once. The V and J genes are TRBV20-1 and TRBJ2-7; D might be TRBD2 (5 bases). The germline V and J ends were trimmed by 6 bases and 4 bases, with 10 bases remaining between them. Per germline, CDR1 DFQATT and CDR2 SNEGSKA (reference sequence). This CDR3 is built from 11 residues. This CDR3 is CSAKSGYEQYF. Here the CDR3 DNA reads TGCAGTGCCAAATCGGGGTACGAGCAGTACTTC.

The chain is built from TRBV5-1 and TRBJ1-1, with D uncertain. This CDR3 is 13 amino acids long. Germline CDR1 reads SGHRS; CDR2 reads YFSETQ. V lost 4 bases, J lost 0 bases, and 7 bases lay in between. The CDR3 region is CASSHGVNTEAFF. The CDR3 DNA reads TGCGCCAGCAGCCACGGGGTGAACACTGAAGCTTTCTTT.

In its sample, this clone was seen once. The CDR3 sequence is CASSLARMNTEAFF. CDR3 DNA: TGTGCCAGCAGTTTGGCCCGAATGAACACTGAAGCTTTCTTT. V is TRBV27 and J is TRBJ1-1; D is unresolved. Germline V CDR1 and CDR2: MNHEY, SMNVEV (reference sequence). The CDR3 is 14 amino acids. The ends were cut back, 3 bases at V and 0 bases at J, with 8 bases in the middle.

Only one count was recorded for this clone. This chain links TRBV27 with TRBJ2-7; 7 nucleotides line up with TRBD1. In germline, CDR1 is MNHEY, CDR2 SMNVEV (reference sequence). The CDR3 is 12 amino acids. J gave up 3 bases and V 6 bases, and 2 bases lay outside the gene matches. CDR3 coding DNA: TGTGCCAGCAGGGACAGGTTCTACGAGCAGTACTTC. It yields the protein CASRDRFYEQYF.

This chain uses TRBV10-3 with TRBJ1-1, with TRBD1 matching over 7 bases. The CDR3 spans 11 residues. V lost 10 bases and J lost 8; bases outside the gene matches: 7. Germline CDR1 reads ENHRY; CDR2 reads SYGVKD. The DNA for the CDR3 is TGTGCCACAAGACAGGGAATAGAAGCTTTCTTT. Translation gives CATRQGIEAFF.

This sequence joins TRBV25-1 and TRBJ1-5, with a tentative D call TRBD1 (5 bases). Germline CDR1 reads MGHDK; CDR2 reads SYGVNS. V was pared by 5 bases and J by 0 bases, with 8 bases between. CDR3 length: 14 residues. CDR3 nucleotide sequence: TGTGCCAGCAGTCAGGGTTTTAGCAATCAGCCCCAGCATTTT. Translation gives CASSQGFSNQPQHF.

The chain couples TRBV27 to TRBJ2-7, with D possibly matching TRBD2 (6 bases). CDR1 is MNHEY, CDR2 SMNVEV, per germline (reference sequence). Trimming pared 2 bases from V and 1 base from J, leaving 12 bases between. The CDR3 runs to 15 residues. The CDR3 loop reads CASSLALTSSYEQYF. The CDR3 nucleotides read TGTGCCAGCAGTTTAGCCCTGACTAGTTCCTACGAGCAGTACTTC.

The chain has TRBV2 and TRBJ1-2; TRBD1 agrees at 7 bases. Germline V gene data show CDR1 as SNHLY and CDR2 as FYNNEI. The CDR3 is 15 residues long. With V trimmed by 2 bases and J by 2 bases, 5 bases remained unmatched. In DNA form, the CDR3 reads TGTGCCAGCAGTGAATCGCTGACAGGGAACTATGGCTACACCTTC. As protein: CASSESLTGNYGYTF.

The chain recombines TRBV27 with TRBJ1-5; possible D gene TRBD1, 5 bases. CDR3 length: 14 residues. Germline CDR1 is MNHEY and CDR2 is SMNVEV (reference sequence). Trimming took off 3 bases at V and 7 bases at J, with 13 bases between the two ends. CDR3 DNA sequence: TGTGCCAGCAGTTTTATCGGGGCAAGCCAGCCCCAGCATTTT. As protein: CASSFIGASQPQHF.

CDR3 loop: CASSLAWERSTDTQYF. The CDR3 coding sequence is TGCGCCAGCAGCTTGGCCTGGGAGAGGTCCACAGATACGCAGTATTTT. V usage is TRBV5-1 and J usage is TRBJ2-3, with D possibly matching TRBD2 (5 bases). The CDR3 extends over 16 amino acids. V was shortened by 0 bases and J by 2 bases, with 13 bases between the two germline ends. Germline CDR1 and CDR2: SGHRS and YFSETQ.

The DNA for the CDR3 is TGTGCCAGCAGACCACAGGGGGCCTATGAAAAACTGTTTTTT. Translation: CASRPQGAYEKLFF. This chain connects TRBV28 to TRBJ1-4, with 9 bases matching TRBD1. Trimming at V came to 6 bases and at J to 6 bases, leaving 5 bases not matched to a gene. The CDR3 length is 14 residues. Germline V gene sequence: CDR1 MDHEN, CDR2 SYDVKM.

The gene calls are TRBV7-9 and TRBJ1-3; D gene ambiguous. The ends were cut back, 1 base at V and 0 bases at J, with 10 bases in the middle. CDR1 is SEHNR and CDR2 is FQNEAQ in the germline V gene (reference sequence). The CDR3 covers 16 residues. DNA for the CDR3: TGTGCCAGCAGCTTAGGCCAGGTGTCCTCTGGAAACACCATATATTTT. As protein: CASSLGQVSSGNTIYF.

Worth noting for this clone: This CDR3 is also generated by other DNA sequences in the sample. The CDR3 here is CASSVVSTGELFF. The DNA for the CDR3 is TGTGCCAGCAGCGTAGTGAGTACCGGGGAGCTGTTTTTT. The chain couples TRBV9 to TRBJ2-2, with D unresolved. Germline V gene lookup returns CDR1 SGDLS and CDR2 YYNGEE. The CDR3 has 13 residues. Trimming pared 0 bases from V and 5 bases from J, leaving 5 bases between.